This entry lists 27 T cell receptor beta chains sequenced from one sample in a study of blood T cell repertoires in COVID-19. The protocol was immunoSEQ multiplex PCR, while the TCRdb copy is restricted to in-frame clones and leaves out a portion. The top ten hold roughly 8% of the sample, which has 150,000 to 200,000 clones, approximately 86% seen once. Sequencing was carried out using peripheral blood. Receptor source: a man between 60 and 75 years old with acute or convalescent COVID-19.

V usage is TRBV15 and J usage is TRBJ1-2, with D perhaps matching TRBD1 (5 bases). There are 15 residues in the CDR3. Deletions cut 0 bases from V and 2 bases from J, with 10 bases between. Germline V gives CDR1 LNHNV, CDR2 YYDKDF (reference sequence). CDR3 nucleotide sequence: TGTGCCACCAGCAGAGATCGTCGGGGGAACTATGGCTACACCTTC. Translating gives CATSRDRRGNYGYTF.

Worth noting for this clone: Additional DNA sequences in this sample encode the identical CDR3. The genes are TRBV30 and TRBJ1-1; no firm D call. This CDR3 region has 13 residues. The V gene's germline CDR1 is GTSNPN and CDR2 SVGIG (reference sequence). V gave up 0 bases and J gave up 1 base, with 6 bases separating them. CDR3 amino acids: CAWSVGGNTEAFF. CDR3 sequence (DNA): TGTGCCTGGAGTGTAGGAGGGAACACTGAAGCTTTCTTT.

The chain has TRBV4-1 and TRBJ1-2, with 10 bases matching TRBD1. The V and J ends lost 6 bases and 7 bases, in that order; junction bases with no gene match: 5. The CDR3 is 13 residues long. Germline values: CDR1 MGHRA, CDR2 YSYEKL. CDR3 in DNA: TGCGCCAGCAGGGCGACAGGGGGCGGTGGCTACACCTTC. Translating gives CASRATGGGGYTF.

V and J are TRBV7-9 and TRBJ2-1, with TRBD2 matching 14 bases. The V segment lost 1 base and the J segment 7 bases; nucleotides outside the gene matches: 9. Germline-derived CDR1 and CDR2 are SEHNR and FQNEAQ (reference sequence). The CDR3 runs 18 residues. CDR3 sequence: CASSLGLAGGPDTNEQFF. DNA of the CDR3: TGTGCCAGCAGCTTAGGACTAGCGGGAGGGCCTGATACGAATGAGCAGTTCTTC.

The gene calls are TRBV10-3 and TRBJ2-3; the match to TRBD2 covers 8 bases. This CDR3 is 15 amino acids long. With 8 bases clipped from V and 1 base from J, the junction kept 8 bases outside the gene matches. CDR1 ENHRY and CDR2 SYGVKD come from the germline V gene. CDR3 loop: CAIRSAGGGTDTQYF. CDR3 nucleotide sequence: TGTGCCATCCGGTCGGCGGGAGGCGGCACAGATACGCAGTATTTT.

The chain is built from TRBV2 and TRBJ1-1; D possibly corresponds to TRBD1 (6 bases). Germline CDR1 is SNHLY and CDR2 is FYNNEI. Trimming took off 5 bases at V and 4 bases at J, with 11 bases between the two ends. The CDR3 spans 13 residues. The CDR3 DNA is TGTGCCAGCAGTCTGGACAGCATCACTGAAGCTTTCTTT. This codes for CASSLDSITEAFF.

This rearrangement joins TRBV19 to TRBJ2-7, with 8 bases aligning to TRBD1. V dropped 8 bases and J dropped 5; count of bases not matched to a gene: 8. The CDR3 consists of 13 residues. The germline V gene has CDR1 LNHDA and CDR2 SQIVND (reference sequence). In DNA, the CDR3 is TGTGCCAGTGCCTGGACAGGGAAAAACGAGCAGTACTTC. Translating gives CASAWTGKNEQYF.

CDR3 nucleotides: TGTGCCAGCAGCTTGGGACAGGTTGGCTACACCTTC. Translation gives CASSLGQVGYTF. The chain recombines TRBV5-6 with TRBJ1-2; D perhaps matches TRBD1 (6 bases). V lost 0 bases and J lost 7, with 7 bases in between. This CDR3 comprises 12 residues. Germline V gene sequence: CDR1 SGHDT, CDR2 YYEEEE.

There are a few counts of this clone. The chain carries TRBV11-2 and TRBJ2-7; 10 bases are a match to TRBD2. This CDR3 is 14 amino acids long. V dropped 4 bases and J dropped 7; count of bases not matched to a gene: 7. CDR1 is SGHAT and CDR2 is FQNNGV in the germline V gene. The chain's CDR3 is CASSSLAGSGEQYF. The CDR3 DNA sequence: TGTGCCAGCAGCTCACTAGCGGGATCGGGGGAGCAGTACTTC.

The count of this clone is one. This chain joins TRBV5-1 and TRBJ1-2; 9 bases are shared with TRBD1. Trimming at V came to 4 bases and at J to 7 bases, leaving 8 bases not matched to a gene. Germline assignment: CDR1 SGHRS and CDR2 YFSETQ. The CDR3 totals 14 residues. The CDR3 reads CASSIETGGGGYTF. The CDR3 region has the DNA TGCGCCAGCAGCATTGAGACAGGGGGAGGTGGCTACACCTTC.

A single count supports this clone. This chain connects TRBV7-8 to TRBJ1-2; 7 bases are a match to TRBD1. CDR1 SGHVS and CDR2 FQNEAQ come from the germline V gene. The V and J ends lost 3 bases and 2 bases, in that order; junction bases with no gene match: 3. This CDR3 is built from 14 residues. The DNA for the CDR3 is TGTGCCAGCAGCTTGGAACAGGGGAACTATGGCTACACCTTC. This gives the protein CASSLEQGNYGYTF.

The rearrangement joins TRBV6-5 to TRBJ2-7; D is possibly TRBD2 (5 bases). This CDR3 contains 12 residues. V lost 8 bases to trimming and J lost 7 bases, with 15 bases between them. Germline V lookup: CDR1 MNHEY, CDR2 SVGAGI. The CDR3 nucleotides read TGTGCCAGCGAGTTTGAGACTACAGAGCAGTACTTC. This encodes CASEFETTEQYF.

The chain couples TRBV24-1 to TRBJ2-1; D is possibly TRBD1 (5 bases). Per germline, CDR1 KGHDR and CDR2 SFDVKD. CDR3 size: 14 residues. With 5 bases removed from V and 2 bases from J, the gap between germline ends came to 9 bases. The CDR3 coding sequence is TGTGCCACCAGTGTAGGGGCGGCCTACAATGAGCAGTTCTTC. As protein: CATSVGAAYNEQFF.

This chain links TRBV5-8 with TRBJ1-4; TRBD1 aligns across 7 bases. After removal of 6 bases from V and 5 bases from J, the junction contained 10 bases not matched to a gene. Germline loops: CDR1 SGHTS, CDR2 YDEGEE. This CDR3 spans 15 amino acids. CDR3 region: CASNLGDRKNEKLFF. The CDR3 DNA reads TGTGCCAGCAACCTTGGGGACAGAAAGAATGAAAAACTGTTTTTT.

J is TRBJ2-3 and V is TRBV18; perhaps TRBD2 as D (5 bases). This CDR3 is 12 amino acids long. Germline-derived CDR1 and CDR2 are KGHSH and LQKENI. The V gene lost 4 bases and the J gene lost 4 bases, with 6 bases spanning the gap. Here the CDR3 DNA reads TGTGCCAGCTCACTGAGGGCAGATACGCAGTATTTT. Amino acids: CASSLRADTQYF.

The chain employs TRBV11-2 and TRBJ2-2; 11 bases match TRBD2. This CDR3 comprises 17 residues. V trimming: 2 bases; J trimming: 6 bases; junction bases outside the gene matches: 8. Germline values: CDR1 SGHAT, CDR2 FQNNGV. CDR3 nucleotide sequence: TGTGCCAGCAGCTTACGGGCTAGCGGGAGGCGAGCCGGGGAGCTGTTTTTT. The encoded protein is CASSLRASGRRAGELFF. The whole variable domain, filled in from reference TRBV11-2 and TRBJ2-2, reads EAGVAQSPRYKIIEKRQSVAFWCNPISGHATLYWYQQILGQGPKLLIQFQNNGVVDDSQLPKDRFSAERLKGVDSTLKIQPAKLEDSAVYLCASSLRASGRRAGELFFGEGSRLTVL.

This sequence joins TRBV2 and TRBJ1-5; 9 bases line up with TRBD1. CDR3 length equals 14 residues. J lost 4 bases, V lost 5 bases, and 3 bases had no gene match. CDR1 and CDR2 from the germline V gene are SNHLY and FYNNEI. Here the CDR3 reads CASSTGQGNQPQHF. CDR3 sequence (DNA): TGTGCCAGCAGTACTGGACAGGGGAATCAGCCCCAGCATTTT.

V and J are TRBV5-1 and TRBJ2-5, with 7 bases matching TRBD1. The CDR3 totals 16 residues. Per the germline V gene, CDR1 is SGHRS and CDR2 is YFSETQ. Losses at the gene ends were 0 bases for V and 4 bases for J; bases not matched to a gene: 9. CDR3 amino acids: CASSLVPPQGRETQYF. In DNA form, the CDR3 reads TGCGCCAGCAGCTTGGTTCCGCCACAGGGGCGAGAGACCCAGTACTTC.

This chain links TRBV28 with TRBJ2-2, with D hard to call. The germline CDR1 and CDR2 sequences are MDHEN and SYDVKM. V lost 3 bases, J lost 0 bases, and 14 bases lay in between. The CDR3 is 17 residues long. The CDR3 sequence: CASSFLGQAPNTGELFF. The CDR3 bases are TGTGCCAGCAGTTTCCTTGGGCAGGCCCCGAACACCGGGGAGCTGTTTTTT.

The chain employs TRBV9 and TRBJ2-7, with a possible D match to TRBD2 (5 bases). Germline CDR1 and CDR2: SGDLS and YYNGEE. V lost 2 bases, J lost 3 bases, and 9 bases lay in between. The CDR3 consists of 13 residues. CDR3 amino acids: CASSVSGDYEQYF. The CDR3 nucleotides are TGTGCCAGCAGCGTGTCCGGGGACTACGAGCAGTACTTC.

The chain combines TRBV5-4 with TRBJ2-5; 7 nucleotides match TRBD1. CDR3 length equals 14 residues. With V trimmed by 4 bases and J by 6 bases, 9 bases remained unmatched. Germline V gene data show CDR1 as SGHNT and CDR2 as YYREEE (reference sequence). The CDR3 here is CASSGNDRAKTQYF. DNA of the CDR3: TGTGCCAGCAGCGGTAACGACAGGGCGAAGACCCAGTACTTC. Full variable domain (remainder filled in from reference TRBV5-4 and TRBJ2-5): ETGVTQSPTHLIKTRGQQVTLRCSSQSGHNTVSWYQQALGQGPQFIFQYYREEENGRGNFPPRFSGLQFPNYSSELNVNALELDDSALYLCASSGNDRAKTQYFGPGTRLLVL.

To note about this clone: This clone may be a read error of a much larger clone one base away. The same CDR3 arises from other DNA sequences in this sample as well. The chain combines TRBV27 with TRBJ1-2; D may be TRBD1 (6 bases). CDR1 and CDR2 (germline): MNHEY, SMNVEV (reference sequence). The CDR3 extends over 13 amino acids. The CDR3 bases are TGTGCCAGCAGTTACAGGGCCGGCTATGGTTACACCTTC. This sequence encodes CASSYRAGYGYTF.

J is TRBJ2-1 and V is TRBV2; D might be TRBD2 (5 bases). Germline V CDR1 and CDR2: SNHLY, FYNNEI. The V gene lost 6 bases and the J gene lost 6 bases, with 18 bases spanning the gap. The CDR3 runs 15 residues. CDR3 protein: CASSASPQGSNEQFF. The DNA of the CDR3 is TGTGCCAGCAGCGCTAGCCCCCAAGGGTCCAATGAGCAGTTCTTC. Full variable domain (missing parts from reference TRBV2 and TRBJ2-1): EPEVTQTPSHQVTQMGQEVILRCVPISNHLYFYWYRQILGQKVEFLVSFYNNEISEKSEIFDDQFSVERPDGSNFTLKIRSTKLEDSAMYFCASSASPQGSNEQFFGPGTRLTVL.

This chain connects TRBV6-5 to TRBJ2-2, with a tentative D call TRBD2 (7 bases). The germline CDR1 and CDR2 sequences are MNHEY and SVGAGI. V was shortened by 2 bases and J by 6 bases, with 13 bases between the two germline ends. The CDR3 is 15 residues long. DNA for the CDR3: TGTGCCAGCAGTTACGTCGGGGGGCAGGCCGGGGAGCTGTTTTTT. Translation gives CASSYVGGQAGELFF.

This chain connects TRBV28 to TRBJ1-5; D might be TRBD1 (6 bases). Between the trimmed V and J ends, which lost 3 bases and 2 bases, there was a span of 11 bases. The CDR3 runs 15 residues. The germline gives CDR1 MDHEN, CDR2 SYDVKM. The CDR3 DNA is TGTGCCAGCAGTTTTAGGGGGATTCGCAATCAGCCCCAGCATTTT. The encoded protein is CASSFRGIRNQPQHF. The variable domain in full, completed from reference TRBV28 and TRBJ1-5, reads DVKVTQSSRYLVKRTGEKVFLECVQDMDHENMFWYRQDPGLGLRLIYFSYDVKMKEKGDIPEGYSVSREKKERFSLILESASTNQTSMYLCASSFRGIRNQPQHFGDGTRLSIL.

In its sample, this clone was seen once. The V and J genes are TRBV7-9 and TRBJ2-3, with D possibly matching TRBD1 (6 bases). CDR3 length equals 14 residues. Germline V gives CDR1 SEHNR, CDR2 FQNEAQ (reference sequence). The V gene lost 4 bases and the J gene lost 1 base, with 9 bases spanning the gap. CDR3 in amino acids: CASSWDTGTDTQYF. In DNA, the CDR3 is TGTGCCAGCAGCTGGGACACCGGCACAGATACGCAGTATTTT.

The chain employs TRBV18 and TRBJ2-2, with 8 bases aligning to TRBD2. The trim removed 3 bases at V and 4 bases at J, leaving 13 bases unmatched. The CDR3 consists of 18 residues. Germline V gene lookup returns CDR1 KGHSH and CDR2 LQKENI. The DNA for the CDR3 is TGTGCCAGCTCACCGGCCCTTTGGAGCGGGAGCGTCACCGGGGAGCTGTTTTTT. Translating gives CASSPALWSGSVTGELFF.